Listed below are T cell receptor beta chains from one sample, sequenced in a study of identifying expanded T cells in peripheral blood. Measured with immunoSEQ multiplex PCR; TCRdb has only the in-frame clones, and not every one. The data hold about 100,000 clones, with approximately 88% observed a single time. The sequenced material came from blood. The receptor set was obtained from a person aged 18 to 70 in good health. CDR3s include the opening cysteine and the closing phenylalanine or tryptophan. The D gene is left open where the match is weak. Rows may omit the clone size; those that give it use once, few, many or a size class.

cdr3_aa: CASSFYRGSTDTQYF
cdr3_nt: TGTGCCAGCAGTTTTTATAGGGGGAGCACAGATACGCAGTATTTT
v_call: TRBV27
d_call: NA
cdr3_length: 15
j_call: TRBJ2-3
clone_size: NA

cdr3_aa: CASSLSDNPAWTQYF
cdr3_nt: TGTGCCAGCAGCTTATCCGACAACCCTGCATGGACCCAGTACTTC
v_call: TRBV11-2
d_call: NA
cdr3_length: 15
j_call: TRBJ2-5
clone_size: NA

cdr3_aa: CASSFEDRGSPLHF
cdr3_nt: TGTGCCAGCAGCTTTGAGGACCGGGGCTCACCCCTCCACTTT
v_call: TRBV11-2
d_call: NA
cdr3_length: 14
j_call: TRBJ1-6
clone_size: NA

cdr3_aa: CASSSRLRGYEQYF
cdr3_nt: TGTGCCAGTAGTTCAAGACTCCGGGGATACGAGCAGTACTTC
v_call: TRBV19
d_call: NA
cdr3_length: 14
j_call: TRBJ2-7
clone_size: NA

cdr3_aa: CASKARPTGNTIYF
cdr3_nt: TGTGCCAGCAAAGCCCGACCTACTGGAAACACCATATATTTT
v_call: TRBV21-1
d_call: NA
cdr3_length: 14
j_call: TRBJ1-3
clone_size: NA

cdr3_aa: CAIPRTGGGTSNQPQHF
cdr3_nt: TGTGCCATCCCCCGGACAGGGGGAGGCACGAGCAATCAGCCCCAGCATTTT
v_call: TRBV2
d_call: TRBD1
cdr3_length: 17
j_call: TRBJ1-5
clone_size: NA

cdr3_aa: CARSSPRWGAGNTIYF
cdr3_nt: TGTGCCAGAAGCTCCCCCCGGTGGGGGGCTGGAAACACCATATATTTT
v_call: TRBV5-3
d_call: NA
cdr3_length: 16
j_call: TRBJ1-3
clone_size: NA

cdr3_aa: CASSLPSGELFF
cdr3_nt: TGCGCCAGCAGCTTGCCGTCCGGGGAGCTGTTTTTT
v_call: TRBV5-1
d_call: NA
cdr3_length: 12
j_call: TRBJ2-2
clone_size: NA

cdr3_aa: CASSLQGYGANVLTF
cdr3_nt: TGTGCCAGCAGCTTGCAAGGGTATGGGGCCAACGTCCTGACTTTC
v_call: TRBV5-6
d_call: NA
cdr3_length: 15
j_call: TRBJ2-6
clone_size: NA

cdr3_aa: CASSYSRGYGYTF
cdr3_nt: TGTGCCAGCAGTTACTCGAGGGGCTATGGCTACACCTTC
v_call: TRBV6-5
d_call: NA
cdr3_length: 13
j_call: TRBJ1-2
clone_size: NA

cdr3_aa: CASSLRAGPPNYGYTF
cdr3_nt: TGCGCCAGCAGCTTGAGGGCAGGTCCCCCTAACTATGGCTACACCTTC
v_call: TRBV5-1
d_call: NA
cdr3_length: 16
j_call: TRBJ1-2
clone_size: NA

cdr3_aa: CASSSSTDTQYF
cdr3_nt: TGTGCCAGCAGCTCTAGCACAGATACGCAGTATTTT
v_call: TRBV7-2
d_call: NA
cdr3_length: 12
j_call: TRBJ2-3
clone_size: NA

cdr3_aa: CASSINGGSEQYF
cdr3_nt: TGTGCCAGTAGTATTAATGGTGGAAGCGAGCAGTACTTC
v_call: TRBV19
d_call: NA
cdr3_length: 13
j_call: TRBJ2-7
clone_size: once

cdr3_aa: CASSLSGTGNTGELFF
cdr3_nt: TGTGCCAGCAGCTTGTCCGGGACAGGGAACACCGGGGAGCTGTTTTTT
v_call: TRBV7-9
d_call: TRBD1
cdr3_length: 16
j_call: TRBJ2-2
clone_size: NA

cdr3_aa: CASIRGGNTEAFF
cdr3_nt: TGTGCCAGTATTCGGGGGGGGAACACTGAAGCTTTCTTT
v_call: TRBV19
d_call: NA
cdr3_length: 13
j_call: TRBJ1-1
clone_size: NA

cdr3_aa: CASSVGGSYYGYTF
cdr3_nt: TGTGCCAGCAGTGTCGGGGGATCCTATTATGGCTACACCTTC
v_call: TRBV5-8
d_call: NA
cdr3_length: 14
j_call: TRBJ1-2
clone_size: NA

cdr3_aa: CASSSGNNQPQHF
cdr3_nt: TGTGCCAGCAGCTCAGGTAACAATCAGCCCCAGCATTTT
v_call: TRBV6-6
d_call: NA
cdr3_length: 13
j_call: TRBJ1-5
clone_size: NA

cdr3_aa: CASSVYGSQETQYF
cdr3_nt: TGTGCCAGCAGCGTATACGGCTCCCAAGAGACCCAGTACTTC
v_call: TRBV9
d_call: NA
cdr3_length: 14
j_call: TRBJ2-5
clone_size: NA

cdr3_aa: CASRAPDQETQYF
cdr3_nt: TGCGCCAGCAGGGCTCCGGACCAAGAGACCCAGTACTTC
v_call: TRBV5-1
d_call: NA
cdr3_length: 13
j_call: TRBJ2-5
clone_size: NA

cdr3_aa: CASRIPGGSPLHF
cdr3_nt: TGTGCCAGCAGGATCCCAGGGGGTTCACCCCTCCACTTT
v_call: TRBV5-5
d_call: TRBD1
cdr3_length: 13
j_call: TRBJ1-6
clone_size: NA

cdr3_aa: CASSADYYGYTF
cdr3_nt: TGTGCCAGCAGTGCCGATTACTATGGCTACACCTTC
v_call: TRBV6-1
d_call: NA
cdr3_length: 12
j_call: TRBJ1-2
clone_size: NA

cdr3_aa: CASSEVWLNTEAFF
cdr3_nt: TGTGCCAGCAGTGAAGTCTGGTTGAACACTGAAGCTTTCTTT
v_call: TRBV6-1
d_call: NA
cdr3_length: 14
j_call: TRBJ1-1
clone_size: few

cdr3_aa: CASTSSGASYNEQFF
cdr3_nt: TGTGCCAGTACAAGTAGCGGGGCTTCCTACAATGAGCAGTTCTTC
v_call: TRBV19
d_call: TRBD2
cdr3_length: 15
j_call: TRBJ2-1
clone_size: NA

cdr3_aa: CASSLNRWGVYGYTF
cdr3_nt: TGTGCCAGCAGTTTAAACCGGTGGGGTGTCTATGGCTACACCTTC
v_call: TRBV28
d_call: NA
cdr3_length: 15
j_call: TRBJ1-2
clone_size: NA

cdr3_aa: CASSGRVTGTGELFF
cdr3_nt: TGTGCCAGCAGTGGCAGGGTTACGGGCACCGGGGAGCTGTTTTTT
v_call: TRBV2
d_call: NA
cdr3_length: 15
j_call: TRBJ2-2
clone_size: NA

cdr3_aa: CASRHIWEAFF
cdr3_nt: TGTGCCAGCAGACATATATGGGAGGCTTTCTTT
v_call: TRBV28
d_call: NA
cdr3_length: 11
j_call: TRBJ1-1
clone_size: NA

cdr3_aa: CAWSPTGDQPQHF
cdr3_nt: TGTGCCTGGAGTCCGACAGGGGATCAGCCCCAGCATTTT
v_call: TRBV30
d_call: TRBD1
cdr3_length: 13
j_call: TRBJ1-5
clone_size: few

cdr3_aa: CASSTGVRGGYTF
cdr3_nt: TGTGCCAGCAGTACAGGGGTTCGTGGAGGCTACACCTTC
v_call: TRBV28
d_call: TRBD1
cdr3_length: 13
j_call: TRBJ1-2
clone_size: NA

cdr3_aa: CASMEGQTGGRTIGELFF
cdr3_nt: TGTGCCAGTATGGAGGGGCAAACAGGGGGCAGGACAATCGGGGAGCTGTTTTTT
v_call: TRBV19
d_call: TRBD1
cdr3_length: 18
j_call: TRBJ2-2
clone_size: NA

cdr3_aa: CASTLSTGGNEKLFF
cdr3_nt: TGTGCCAGCACCCTCTCGACAGGGGGTAATGAAAAACTGTTTTTT
v_call: TRBV6-6
d_call: TRBD1
cdr3_length: 15
j_call: TRBJ1-4
clone_size: once

cdr3_aa: CASSSAGGPIQYF
cdr3_nt: TGTGCCAGCAGCTCAGCGGGGGGGCCGATCCAGTACTTC
v_call: TRBV11-2
d_call: TRBD2
cdr3_length: 13
j_call: TRBJ2-5
clone_size: NA

cdr3_aa: CASSQRGTGGNEQFF
cdr3_nt: TGTGCCAGCAGCCAAAGGGGAACAGGGGGCAATGAGCAGTTCTTC
v_call: TRBV4-2
d_call: TRBD1
cdr3_length: 15
j_call: TRBJ2-1
clone_size: NA

cdr3_aa: CASSVGVNLAGIQYF
cdr3_nt: TGTGCCAGCAGCGTAGGGGTCAACCTAGCCGGCATTCAGTACTTC
v_call: TRBV9
d_call: NA
cdr3_length: 15
j_call: TRBJ2-4
clone_size: once

cdr3_aa: CASSTDYSYNSPLHF
cdr3_nt: TGTGCCAGCAGTACAGACTACTCCTATAATTCACCCCTCCACTTT
v_call: TRBV2
d_call: NA
cdr3_length: 15
j_call: TRBJ1-6
clone_size: NA

cdr3_aa: CASSLGDGYQETQYF
cdr3_nt: TGTGCCAGCAGCTTAGGCGACGGCTACCAAGAGACCCAGTACTTC
v_call: TRBV7-9
d_call: NA
cdr3_length: 15
j_call: TRBJ2-5
clone_size: NA

cdr3_aa: CACAAGSNQPQHF
cdr3_nt: TGTGCCTGCGCTGCGGGGAGCAATCAGCCCCAGCATTTT
v_call: TRBV30
d_call: NA
cdr3_length: 13
j_call: TRBJ1-5
clone_size: NA

cdr3_aa: CASSPTPESGETQYF
cdr3_nt: TGTGCCAGCAGCCCCACCCCGGAGTCCGGGGAGACCCAGTACTTC
v_call: TRBV7-9
d_call: NA
cdr3_length: 15
j_call: TRBJ2-5
clone_size: NA

cdr3_aa: CASSYAGSYEQYF
cdr3_nt: TGCGCCAGCAGCTACGCCGGCAGCTACGAGCAGTACTTC
v_call: TRBV4-3
d_call: NA
cdr3_length: 13
j_call: TRBJ2-7
clone_size: NA

cdr3_aa: CASSPGEAKAYEQYF
cdr3_nt: TGTGCCAGCTCACCAGGGGAGGCCAAAGCCTACGAGCAGTACTTC
v_call: TRBV18
d_call: NA
cdr3_length: 15
j_call: TRBJ2-7
clone_size: NA

cdr3_aa: CASSTRDTYSGANVLTF
cdr3_nt: TGTGCCAGTAGTACCCGGGACACCTACTCTGGGGCCAACGTCCTGACTTTC
v_call: TRBV19
d_call: NA
cdr3_length: 17
j_call: TRBJ2-6
clone_size: NA

cdr3_aa: CASSQDMTGNQPQHF
cdr3_nt: TGTGCCAGCAGCCAGGACATGACTGGCAATCAGCCCCAGCATTTT
v_call: TRBV2
d_call: NA
cdr3_length: 15
j_call: TRBJ1-5
clone_size: NA

cdr3_aa: CASKPYRGSSYNSPLHF
cdr3_nt: TGTGCCAGCAAGCCCTACAGGGGTAGCTCCTATAATTCACCCCTCCACTTT
v_call: TRBV7-8
d_call: TRBD1
cdr3_length: 17
j_call: TRBJ1-6
clone_size: once

cdr3_aa: CASRQETYEQYF
cdr3_nt: TGTGCCAGCCGACAGGAGACCTACGAGCAGTACTTC
v_call: TRBV2
d_call: NA
cdr3_length: 12
j_call: TRBJ2-7
clone_size: few

cdr3_aa: CASSQDSLGLVGTDTQYF
cdr3_nt: TGCGCCAGCAGCCAAGATTCCCTGGGACTAGTGGGCACAGATACGCAGTATTTT
v_call: TRBV4-3
d_call: TRBD2
cdr3_length: 18
j_call: TRBJ2-3
clone_size: NA

cdr3_aa: CASSIRGIHGYTF
cdr3_nt: TGTGCCAGCAGTATTAGGGGCATCCATGGCTACACCTTC
v_call: TRBV6-6
d_call: NA
cdr3_length: 13
j_call: TRBJ1-2
clone_size: NA

cdr3_aa: CASTGRGDRNEKLFF
cdr3_nt: TGTGCCAGTACCGGACGCGGGGACAGAAATGAAAAACTGTTTTTT
v_call: TRBV19
d_call: TRBD1
cdr3_length: 15
j_call: TRBJ1-4
clone_size: NA

cdr3_aa: CASSSVARTGGWNTEAFF
cdr3_nt: TGCGCCAGCAGCTCTGTCGCTCGGACAGGGGGTTGGAACACTGAAGCTTTCTTT
v_call: TRBV5-1
d_call: TRBD1
cdr3_length: 18
j_call: TRBJ1-1
clone_size: NA

cdr3_aa: CASSGSGLQNEQFF
cdr3_nt: TGTGCCAGCAGCGGTTCGGGACTCCAGAATGAGCAGTTCTTC
v_call: TRBV9
d_call: NA
cdr3_length: 14
j_call: TRBJ2-1
clone_size: once

cdr3_aa: CATSTTRGDRSGANVLTF
cdr3_nt: TGTGCCACCAGCACCACCAGGGGGGATCGCTCTGGGGCCAACGTCCTGACTTTC
v_call: TRBV15
d_call: NA
cdr3_length: 18
j_call: TRBJ2-6
clone_size: once

cdr3_aa: CASSPVTGDQPQHF
cdr3_nt: TGTGCCAGCAGCCCCGTGACAGGGGACCAGCCCCAGCATTTT
v_call: TRBV6-6
d_call: TRBD1
cdr3_length: 14
j_call: TRBJ1-5
clone_size: NA

cdr3_aa: CAISENRERNTIYF
cdr3_nt: TGTGCCATCAGTGAGAACAGGGAGCGAAACACCATATATTTT
v_call: TRBV10-3
d_call: NA
cdr3_length: 14
j_call: TRBJ1-3
clone_size: NA

cdr3_aa: CATSRDRYEQYF
cdr3_nt: TGTGCCACCAGCAGGGACAGATACGAGCAGTACTTC
v_call: TRBV15
d_call: NA
cdr3_length: 12
j_call: TRBJ2-7
clone_size: NA

cdr3_aa: CASSVAGDREAFF
cdr3_nt: TGTGCCAGCAGCGTAGCGGGGGACAGGGAAGCTTTCTTT
v_call: TRBV9
d_call: TRBD1
cdr3_length: 13
j_call: TRBJ1-1
clone_size: NA